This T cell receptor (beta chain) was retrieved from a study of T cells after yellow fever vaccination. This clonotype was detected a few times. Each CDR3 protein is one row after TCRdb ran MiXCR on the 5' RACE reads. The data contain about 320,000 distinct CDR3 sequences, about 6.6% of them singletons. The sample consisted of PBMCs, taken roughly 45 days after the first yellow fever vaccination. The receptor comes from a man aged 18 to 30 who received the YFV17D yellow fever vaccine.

The CDR3 nucleotides are TGTGCCAGCAGTTTCAGGGGCAATGACGGGCCCCAGCATTTT. Translating it yields CASSFRGNDGPQHF. The chain joins TRBV27 to TRBJ1-5; tentatively, D is TRBD1 (6 bases). CDR1 MNHEY and CDR2 SMNVEV come from the germline V gene (reference sequence). V lost 3 bases and J 9 bases, leaving 15 bases between the germline ends. This CDR3 spans 14 amino acids.